The text below deals with one TCR beta chain. Antigen: not known. This sample stems from a study of shared clonotypes between healthy human individuals. Study summary: Contributing individuals were two females and three males aged 18 to 49. General study findings and limits: Between a few donors, naive CD4 clonotypes were shared at a level of about 5%.

This CDR3 spans 15 amino acids. Germline V gives CDR1 SQVTM, CDR2 ANQGSEA. The ends were cut back, 4 bases at V and 5 bases at J, with 20 bases in the middle. Replicate PCRs from sorted subsets contained approximately 200 ng DNA, which is some 29,000 T cell genomes. Under the authors' procedure: Junction-only sequences without quality scores came from ImmunoSEQ, so filtering differed. Sequenced by immunoSEQ multiplex PCR; TCRdb stores in-frame clones only, minus some. V, J and clone size derive from that table, while D and trimming were established from the DNA sequence. The sample shows some 2,000,000 clones, approximately 95% of them seen only once.

V is TRBV29-1 and J is TRBJ1-2; perhaps TRBD1 as D (6 bases). Source material: naive CD4+ T cells sorted from blood. The sample's subset: CD45RA+ positively selected. The receptor comes from a man between 18 and 29 years old in good health. The CDR3 reads CSVGLGASPWYGYTF. The CDR3 region has the DNA TGCAGCGTTGGCCTGGGGGCTAGCCCTTGGTATGGCTACACCTTC. The full variable domain, its missing parts supplied by reference TRBV29-1 and TRBJ1-2, is SAVISQKPSRDICQRGTSLTIQCQVDSQVTMMFWYRQQPGQSLTLIATANQGSEATYESGFVIDKFPISRPNLTFSTLTVSNMSPEDSSIYLCSVGLGASPWYGYTFGSGTRLTVV.